The 27 T cell receptor beta chains below were found in one sample sequenced in a study of memory CD4+ T cells and cytomegalovirus serostatus (dated by TCRdb to 2018 to 2020). The library was generated by the immunoSEQ multiplex PCR assay. As stored in TCRdb, this immuneACCESS dataset retains in-frame rearrangements with V and J assigned. A fraction of the clones does not appear; measured against another copy, unresolved V genes explain less than half of the discrepancy, and the remainder lacks a known reason. A total of over 75,000 clones appear in this sample, 75% to 90% of them only once. Of the sample, 3.6% falls within the top ten clones. A FACSAria II was used to sort memory CD4+ T cells, defined as single viable CD3+CD4+CD8-CD45RO+ cells. Sequenced sample: memory CD4+ T cells from blood. The source is an adult in good health and CMV-seropositive.

The chain combines TRBV18 with TRBJ1-1; possible D gene TRBD1, 5 bases. The CDR3 is 12 residues long. CDR1 is KGHSH, CDR2 LQKENI, per germline. V was clipped by 4 bases and J by 11 bases, with 14 bases between them. This chain's CDR3 is CASSRQYERAFF. The DNA of the CDR3 is TGTGCCAGCTCACGACAGTACGAAAGGGCTTTCTTT.

The chain carries TRBV2 and TRBJ1-5; the match to TRBD1 covers 11 bases. The CDR3 covers 13 residues. Looked up from germline, CDR1 is SNHLY and CDR2 is FYNNEI. Trimming removed 6 bases from V and 6 bases from J; junction bases left unmatched: 1. CDR3 amino acids: CASRGTGGQPQHF. Here the CDR3 DNA reads TGTGCCAGCAGGGGGACAGGGGGTCAGCCCCAGCATTTT.

The V gene is TRBV6-1, the J gene TRBJ2-1, with 9 bases aligning to TRBD2. Per germline, CDR1 MNHNS and CDR2 SASEGT. J gave up 4 bases and V 10 bases, and 11 bases lay outside the gene matches. The CDR3 consists of 15 residues. CDR3 amino acids: CATQIVAGAYNEQFF. The CDR3 DNA reads as TGTGCCACCCAGATTGTAGCGGGAGCATACAATGAGCAGTTCTTC.

As regards this clone: A read error may produce the germline difference seen at one junction end. The rearrangement uses TRBV7-2 and TRBJ2-1, with 7 bases fitting TRBD1. The germline CDR1 and CDR2 sequences are SGHTA and FQGNSA. The CDR3 covers 16 residues. This chain's CDR3 is CASSLVSQGVGNGQFF. DNA of the CDR3: TGTGCCAGCAGCTTAGTAAGCCAGGGGGTGGGGAATGGGCAGTTCTTC.

The J gene is TRBJ2-2, the V gene TRBV18; D perhaps matches TRBD2 (6 bases). V was cut by 6 bases and J by 5 bases, with 25 bases left in between. The germline CDR1 and CDR2 sequences are KGHSH and LQKENI. The CDR3 is 18 residues long. The DNA for the CDR3 is TGTGCCAGCTCCCCCCCTGGAAGCGGGTACACCGGGACCGGGGAGCTGTTTTTT. It yields the protein CASSPPGSGYTGTGELFF.

This clone is a singleton in its sample. The genes are TRBV7-8 and TRBJ1-5; D gene unclear. The CDR3 runs 13 residues. V lost 5 bases, J lost 6 bases, and 11 bases lay in between. Germline V lookup: CDR1 SGHVS, CDR2 FQNEAQ. The CDR3 DNA is TGTGCCAGCAGCAGGCTACCGCGTCAGCCCCAGCATTTT. Amino acid sequence: CASSRLPRQPQHF. The full variable domain, in which reference TRBV7-8 and TRBJ1-5 provide the parts outside the CDR3, is GAGVSQSPRYKVAKRGQDVALRCDPISGHVSLFWYQQALGQGPEFLTYFQNEAQLDKSGLPSDRFFAERPEGSVSTLKIQRTQQEDSAVYLCASSRLPRQPQHFGDGTRLSIL.

This clone was detected only a few times. DNA of the CDR3: TGTGCCAGCAGTTTGGGTACGACAGGTTCGGATACGCAGTATTTT. It codes for CASSLGTTGSDTQYF. The chain uses TRBV27 and TRBJ2-3; tentative D call: TRBD1 (6 bases). The germline V gene has CDR1 MNHEY and CDR2 SMNVEV (reference sequence). V shed 3 bases and J shed 6 bases, with 16 bases lying between them. The CDR3 has 15 amino acids.

The chain is built from TRBV5-1 and TRBJ2-5; 13 nucleotides agree with TRBD2. CDR1 and CDR2 (germline): SGHRS, YFSETQ. Unmatched junction bases numbered 8, after V lost 4 bases and J lost 5 bases. The CDR3 extends over 16 amino acids. DNA for the CDR3: TGCGCCAGCAGCAGAGGACTAGCGGGGGAGTTGGAGACCCAGTACTTC. It translates to CASSRGLAGELETQYF.

The CDR3 reads CSVEGPTGGAYGYTF. The DNA of the CDR3 is TGCAGCGTTGAAGGCCCTACCGGGGGCGCTTATGGCTACACCTTC. The chain couples TRBV29-1 to TRBJ1-2; perhaps TRBD1 as D (6 bases). V shed 1 base and J shed 5 bases, with 17 bases lying between them. This CDR3 contains 15 residues. From germline, CDR1 is SQVTM and CDR2 ANQGSEA.

The chain couples TRBV11-3 to TRBJ2-7, with 10 bases lining up with TRBD2. CDR3 length equals 15 residues. J was trimmed by 0 bases and V by 5 bases; bases with no gene match: 4. Per the germline V gene, CDR1 is SGHNT and CDR2 is YENEEA. The CDR3, as DNA: TGTGCCAGCAGCAATGGACTAGCGGACTCCTACGAGCAGTACTTC. The encoded protein is CASSNGLADSYEQYF.

This chain joins TRBV27 and TRBJ2-5, with 7 bases lining up with TRBD2. Germline V gives CDR1 MNHEY, CDR2 SMNVEV (reference sequence). The trim removed 6 bases at V and 5 bases at J, leaving 24 bases unmatched. There are 19 residues in the CDR3. CDR3 nucleotide sequence: TGTGCCAGCAGCCCCGTAGTCCCTAGCGGAGGCCTCCCCCGGGAGACCCAGTACTTC. Its translation: CASSPVVPSGGLPRETQYF.

The chain recombines TRBV5-1 with TRBJ2-6, with TRBD1 matching over 7 bases. Trimming took 4 bases from V and 0 from J; bases not matched to a gene: 4. The CDR3 sequence is 16 residues long. Germline assignment: CDR1 SGHRS and CDR2 YFSETQ. The CDR3 region is CASSRTGDSGANVLTF. The CDR3 nucleotides read TGCGCCAGCAGCCGGACAGGAGACTCTGGGGCCAACGTCCTGACTTTC.

The chain recombines TRBV28 with TRBJ1-4; D may be TRBD1 (5 bases). The CDR3 is made up of 15 amino acids. With 1 base removed from V and 5 bases from J, the gap between germline ends came to 11 bases. Looked up from germline, CDR1 is MDHEN and CDR2 is SYDVKM. This CDR3 reads CASSLFGTGNEKLFF. The CDR3 nucleotides are TGTGCCAGCAGTTTATTTGGGACGGGAAATGAAAAACTGTTTTTT.

This clone was seen a single time. The genes are TRBV19 and TRBJ2-2, with D maybe TRBD1 (5 bases). This CDR3 contains 16 residues. Germline CDR1 is LNHDA and CDR2 is SQIVND (reference sequence). The V end was cut by 5 bases, the J end by 0 bases, with 13 bases between. The CDR3 sequence is CASSPGRTTNTGELFF. The DNA for the CDR3 is TGTGCCAGTAGTCCCGGACGGACAACGAACACCGGGGAGCTGTTTTTT.

V and J are TRBV5-1 and TRBJ2-7, with D maybe TRBD2 (6 bases). The V and J ends lost 2 bases and 2 bases respectively, with 14 bases between them. CDR3 size: 15 residues. Per the germline V gene, CDR1 is SGHRS and CDR2 is YFSETQ. This CDR3 reads CASSLGGGGTYEQYF. The CDR3 DNA sequence: TGCGCCAGCAGCTTAGGTGGAGGCGGGACCTACGAGCAGTACTTC.

The chain has TRBV7-2 and TRBJ1-4, with 7 bases that match TRBD1. The CDR3 is 15 residues long. Per germline, CDR1 SGHTA and CDR2 FQGNSA. V dropped 4 bases and J dropped 8; count of bases not matched to a gene: 10. CDR3 residues: CASSSQTGLGEKLFF. For the CDR3, the DNA is TGTGCCAGCAGCTCCCAGACAGGGCTGGGCGAAAAACTGTTTTTT.

The chain uses TRBV12-2 and TRBJ2-3. TRBV12-2 is a pseudogene locus. This CDR3 spans 13 amino acids. The CDR3 protein is CASRLAEGDTQYF. The CDR3 nucleotides read TGTGCAAGTCGCTTAGCGGAAGGGGATACGCAGTATTTT.

The chain is built from TRBV5-4 and TRBJ2-7; 7 bases align to TRBD1. The CDR3 is made up of 14 amino acids. Unmatched junction bases numbered 4, after V lost 4 bases and J lost 0 bases. Germline loops: CDR1 SGHNT, CDR2 YYREEE (reference sequence). The CDR3 DNA follows: TGTGCCAGCAGCGGCCGGGACAGCTCCTACGAGCAGTACTTC. The encoded protein is CASSGRDSSYEQYF.

The chain joins TRBV30 to TRBJ1-5, with a weak D call TRBD1 (5 bases). Looked up from germline, CDR1 is GTSNPN and CDR2 is SVGIG (reference sequence). V lost 5 bases and J lost 4, with 9 bases in between. The CDR3 extends over 12 amino acids. DNA for the CDR3: TGTGCCTGGGGGACGCCTAATCAGCCCCAGCATTTT. This translates into CAWGTPNQPQHF.

The chain employs TRBV19 and TRBJ2-3, with D perhaps TRBD1 (5 bases). The CDR3 runs 15 residues. Germline V lookup: CDR1 LNHDA, CDR2 SQIVND (reference sequence). Trimming took off 4 bases at V and 4 bases at J, with 15 bases between the two ends. CDR3 loop: CASSNRPVGADTQYF. CDR3 nucleotides: TGTGCCAGTAGTAACCGACCCGTAGGGGCAGATACGCAGTATTTT. Based on the CDR3 plus reference TRBV19 and TRBJ2-3, the full variable domain is DGGITQSPKYLFRKEGQNVTLSCEQNLNHDAMYWYRQDPGQGLRLIYYSQIVNDFQKGDIAEGYSVSREKKESFPLTVTSAQKNPTAFYLCASSNRPVGADTQYFGPGTRLTVL.

The V and J genes are TRBV7-2 and TRBJ1-1; TRBD1 aligns across 7 bases. The CDR3 contains 15 residues. V gave up 5 bases and J gave up 1 base; unmatched junction bases: 7. Germline assignment: CDR1 SGHTA and CDR2 FQGNSA. CDR3 sequence: CASSPTGTANTEAFF. The CDR3 bases are TGTGCCAGCAGCCCGACGGGGACAGCGAACACTGAAGCTTTCTTT. Full variable domain (missing parts from reference TRBV7-2 and TRBJ1-1): GAGVSQSPSNKVTEKGKDVELRCDPISGHTALYWYRQSLGQGLEFLIYFQGNSAPDKSGLPSDRFSAERTGGSVSTLTIQRTQQEDSAVYLCASSPTGTANTEAFFGQGTRLTVV.

The chain is built from TRBV9 and TRBJ2-5; perhaps D is TRBD1 or TRBD2 (5 bases each). Trimming shortened V by 0 bases and J by 7 bases, and 13 bases separated the two germline ends. CDR3 length equals 14 residues. Germline V gene sequence: CDR1 SGDLS, CDR2 YYNGEE. This CDR3 reads CASSVAASTGTQYF. The CDR3 DNA sequence: TGTGCCAGCAGCGTAGCGGCTAGCACAGGGACCCAGTACTTC.

The chain employs TRBV5-1 and TRBJ2-5; the match to TRBD2 covers 8 bases. Germline V gene sequence: CDR1 SGHRS, CDR2 YFSETQ. V gave up 2 bases and J gave up 0 bases; unmatched junction bases: 6. The CDR3 runs to 16 residues. The CDR3 spells CASSFLSGRNQETQYF. Here the CDR3 DNA reads TGCGCCAGCAGCTTTCTGAGCGGGAGAAACCAAGAGACCCAGTACTTC.

The J gene is TRBJ2-1, the V gene TRBV7-2, with TRBD2 identical over 13 bases. V shed 1 base, J shed 5 bases, and the junction held 5 bases outside the gene matches. The CDR3 contains 17 residues. Germline assignment: CDR1 SGHTA and CDR2 FQGNSA. The CDR3: CASSLGAGTSGNNEQFF. The CDR3 DNA sequence: TGTGCCAGCAGCTTAGGAGCCGGGACTAGCGGGAACAATGAGCAGTTCTTC.

The V gene is TRBV9, the J gene TRBJ2-1; D gene unclear. V was trimmed by 3 bases and J by 7 bases, leaving 11 bases between them. Germline values: CDR1 SGDLS, CDR2 YYNGEE. CDR3 size: 13 residues. CDR3 sequence reads: CASSASLMNEQFF. The CDR3 nucleotides are TGTGCCAGCAGCGCGAGCCTTATGAATGAGCAGTTCTTC.

This clone was detected a few times. The CDR3 nucleotides are TGCGCCAGCAGCTTGGTCCCCCTTACTAGCGGAACGCAGTATTTT. Translated: CASSLVPLTSGTQYF. V usage is TRBV5-1 and J usage is TRBJ2-3; 8 nucleotides match TRBD2. V gave up 0 bases and J gave up 9 bases; unmatched junction bases: 9. The length of the CDR3 is 15 residues. The germline V gene has CDR1 SGHRS and CDR2 YFSETQ.

The rearrangement links TRBV9 to TRBJ1-4, with D perhaps TRBD1 (5 bases). Trimming took 0 bases from V and 7 from J, leaving 13 bases between them. The length of the CDR3 is 15 residues. Per the germline V gene, CDR1 is SGDLS and CDR2 is YYNGEE. Written as DNA, the CDR3 is TGTGCCAGCAGCGTAGGTCCAGGGCGATCTGAAAAACTGTTTTTT. It specifies CASSVGPGRSEKLFF.